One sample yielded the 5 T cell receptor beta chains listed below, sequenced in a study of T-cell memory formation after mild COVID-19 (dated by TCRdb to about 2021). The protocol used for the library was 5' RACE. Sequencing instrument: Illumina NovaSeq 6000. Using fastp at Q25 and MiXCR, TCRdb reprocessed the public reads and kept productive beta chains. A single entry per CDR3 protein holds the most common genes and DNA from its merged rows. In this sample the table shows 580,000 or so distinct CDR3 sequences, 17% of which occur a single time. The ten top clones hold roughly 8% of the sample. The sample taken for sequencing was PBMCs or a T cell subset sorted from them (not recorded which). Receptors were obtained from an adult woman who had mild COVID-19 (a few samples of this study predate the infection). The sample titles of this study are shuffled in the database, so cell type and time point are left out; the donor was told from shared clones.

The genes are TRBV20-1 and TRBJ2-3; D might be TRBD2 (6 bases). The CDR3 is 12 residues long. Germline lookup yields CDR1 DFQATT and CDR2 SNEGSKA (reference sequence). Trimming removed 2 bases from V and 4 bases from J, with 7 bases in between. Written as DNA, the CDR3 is TGCAGTGCTAGACTAGCGTCAGATACGCAGTATTTT. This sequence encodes CSARLASDTQYF.

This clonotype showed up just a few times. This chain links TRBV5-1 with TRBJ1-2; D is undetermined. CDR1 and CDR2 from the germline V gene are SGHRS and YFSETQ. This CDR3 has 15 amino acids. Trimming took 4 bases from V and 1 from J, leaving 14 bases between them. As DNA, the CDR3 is TGCGCCAGCAGCCCGGACGGTGGGTTTAACTATGGCTACACCTTC. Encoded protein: CASSPDGGFNYGYTF.

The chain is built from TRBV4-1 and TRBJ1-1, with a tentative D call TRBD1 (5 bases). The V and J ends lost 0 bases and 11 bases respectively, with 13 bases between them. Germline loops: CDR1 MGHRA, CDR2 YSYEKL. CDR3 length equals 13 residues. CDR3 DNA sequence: TGCGCCAGCAGCCAAGAAGAAGGGGCCTGGGCTTTCTTT. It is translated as CASSQEEGAWAFF.

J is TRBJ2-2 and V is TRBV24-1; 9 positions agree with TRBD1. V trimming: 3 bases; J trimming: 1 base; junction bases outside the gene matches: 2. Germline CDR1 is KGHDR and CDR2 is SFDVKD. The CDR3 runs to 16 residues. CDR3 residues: CATSDDRGRNTGELFF. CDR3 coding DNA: TGTGCCACCAGTGATGACAGGGGGAGGAACACCGGGGAGCTGTTTTTT.

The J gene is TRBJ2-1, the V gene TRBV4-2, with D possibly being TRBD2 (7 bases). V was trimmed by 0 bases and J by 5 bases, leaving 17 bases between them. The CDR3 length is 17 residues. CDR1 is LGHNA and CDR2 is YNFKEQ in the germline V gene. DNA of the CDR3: TGTGCCAGCAGCCAAGATCGGGGCGGGGGCCGTAACAATGAGCAGTTCTTC. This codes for CASSQDRGGGRNNEQFF.